One and the same sample provided the 9 T cell receptor beta chains below, sequenced in a study of T cell responses to AZD1222 COVID-19 vaccine. Profiled with immunoSEQ multiplex PCR; TCRdb holds only in-frame clones, not every one. The sample lists around 160,000 clones; 75% to 95% were seen once. The input for sequencing was peripheral blood, taken on day 0 of MenACWY control vaccination. These receptors were taken from an adult in good health.

This clone showed up just a few times. This chain joins TRBV28 and TRBJ2-7, with D perhaps TRBD2 (6 bases). CDR1 and CDR2 from the germline V gene are MDHEN and SYDVKM. Trimming pared 8 bases from V and 6 bases from J, leaving 14 bases between. The CDR3 spans 12 residues. CDR3 DNA: TGTGCCAGCGATAGGAGGGCGCCCGAGCAGTACTTC. Translation: CASDRRAPEQYF.

The chain recombines TRBV5-1 with TRBJ1-2; D gene uncertain. Per germline, CDR1 SGHRS and CDR2 YFSETQ. The CDR3 loop spans 14 amino acids. Deletions cut 4 bases from V and 4 bases from J, with 14 bases between. The CDR3 nucleotides read TGCGCCAGCAGCCCGATCGCCACCGGCTATGGCTACACCTTC. Amino acids: CASSPIATGYGYTF.

The V and J genes are TRBV7-2 and TRBJ1-3; D is possibly TRBD1 (6 bases). V gave up 4 bases and J gave up 1 base, with 17 bases separating them. In germline, CDR1 is SGHTA, CDR2 FQGNSA. CDR3 length: 17 residues. CDR3 in amino acids: CASSSGRAGESGNTIYF. The CDR3 bases are TGTGCCAGCAGCTCTGGGCGGGCAGGGGAGTCTGGAAACACCATATATTTT.

This chain links TRBV18 with TRBJ1-1; D is undetermined. Trimming stripped 6 bases from V and 4 bases from J, with 6 bases between. Germline CDR1 and CDR2: KGHSH and LQKENI. This CDR3 has 11 residues. CDR3 sequence: CASSSPTEAFF. In nucleotides, the CDR3 is TGTGCCAGCTCCAGTCCCACTGAAGCTTTCTTT.

Comments on this clone: The identical CDR3 is also encoded by other nucleotide sequences in the sample. V usage is TRBV27 and J usage is TRBJ1-1; D is perhaps TRBD1 (5 bases). This CDR3 is built from 15 residues. The V end lost 6 bases, the J end lost 4 bases, and 18 bases lay between the germline ends. Germline assignment: CDR1 MNHEY and CDR2 SMNVEV (reference sequence). This chain's CDR3 is CASSLGPEAGTEAFF. CDR3 bases: TGTGCCAGCAGCCTGGGACCAGAGGCGGGCACTGAAGCTTTCTTT.

The chain joins TRBV24-1 to TRBJ2-2, with D hard to call. Germline CDR1 KGHDR, CDR2 SFDVKD. The CDR3 extends over 15 amino acids. V shed 9 bases and J shed 0 bases, with 13 bases lying between them. The CDR3 spells CATRRDTSNTGELFF. CDR3 DNA: TGTGCCACCCGTCGAGACACCTCGAACACCGGGGAGCTGTTTTTT.

The DNA for the CDR3 is TGTGCCACCAGTGCCACCGCGGGAGGGCTGGATGAGCAGTTCTTC. This encodes CATSATAGGLDEQFF. This chain connects TRBV24-1 to TRBJ2-1; TRBD2 matches at 9 bases. The germline V gene has CDR1 KGHDR and CDR2 SFDVKD. J was trimmed by 8 bases and V by 5 bases; bases with no gene match: 9. The CDR3 covers 15 residues.

This chain uses TRBV29-1 with TRBJ1-6; the D is unclear. The CDR3 length is 13 residues. Trimming took off 4 bases at V and 9 bases at J, with 13 bases between the two ends. Germline CDR1 is SQVTM and CDR2 is ANQGSEA. As DNA, the CDR3 is TGCAGCGTTGGGGAAGGAGCTGGTTCACCCCTCCACTTT. Encoded protein: CSVGEGAGSPLHF. The variable domain in full, completed from reference TRBV29-1 and TRBJ1-6, reads SAVISQKPSRDICQRGTSLTIQCQVDSQVTMMFWYRQQPGQSLTLIATANQGSEATYESGFVIDKFPISRPNLTFSTLTVSNMSPEDSSIYLCSVGEGAGSPLHFGNGTRLTVT.

V usage is TRBV28 and J usage is TRBJ1-5; TRBD1 might be the D (5 bases). The CDR3 contains 14 residues. V lost 10 bases to trimming and J lost 4 bases, with 17 bases between them. Germline CDR1 and CDR2: MDHEN and SYDVKM. CDR3 sequence reads: CATSAGTGNQPQHF. CDR3 coding DNA: TGTGCCACCTCGGCGGGGACGGGTAATCAGCCCCAGCATTTT. Full variable domain (rest looked up from reference TRBV28 and TRBJ1-5): DVKVTQSSRYLVKRTGEKVFLECVQDMDHENMFWYRQDPGLGLRLIYFSYDVKMKEKGDIPEGYSVSREKKERFSLILESASTNQTSMYLCATSAGTGNQPQHFGDGTRLSIL.